Presented here are 7 T cell receptor beta chains from one specimen sequenced in a study of cytomegalovirus exposure and HLA in healthy donors. The PCR contained 60 Vbeta and 13 Jbeta primers. The data were produced by immunoSEQ multiplex PCR, yet TCRdb's version contains in-frame clones alone and is incomplete. Of approximately 180,000 clones in the sample, more than 85% were seen once. Sample: PBMCs. These receptors all come from a woman aged 18-29 years in good health and CMV-seronegative.

V gene TRBV6-1 combines with J gene TRBJ2-7, with 10 positions matching TRBD1. The CDR3 runs 14 residues. Unmatched junction bases numbered 5, after V lost 4 bases and J lost 5 bases. Germline V gene data show CDR1 as MNHNS and CDR2 as SASEGT. The CDR3 coding sequence is TGTGCCAGCAGTGCCCCGGGACAGGGGCACGAGCAGTACTTC. It yields the protein CASSAPGQGHEQYF.

The rearrangement links TRBV29-1 to TRBJ2-3; the D is unclear. Between the trimmed V and J ends, which lost 7 bases and 5 bases, there was a span of 13 bases. This CDR3 has 12 residues. Germline values: CDR1 SQVTM, CDR2 ANQGSEA. The CDR3 protein is CSGDLSLDTQYF. The DNA for the CDR3 is TGCAGCGGCGACCTTAGCCTAGATACGCAGTATTTT.

This CDR3 is CASREQVLQPQHF. The CDR3 DNA reads TGCGCCAGCAGAGAACAGGTTTTGCAGCCCCAGCATTTT. The chain uses TRBV10-2 and TRBJ1-5; perhaps TRBD1 as D (5 bases). This CDR3 contains 13 residues. The V end was cut by 6 bases, the J end by 7 bases, with 13 bases between. CDR1 is WSHSY and CDR2 is SAAADI in the germline V gene.

The chain is built from TRBV6-1 and TRBJ1-3, with a tentative D call TRBD1 (6 bases). Looked up from germline, CDR1 is MNHNS and CDR2 is SASEGT. There are 15 residues in the CDR3. Trimming took off 3 bases at V and 4 bases at J, with 13 bases between the two ends. The CDR3 coding sequence is TGTGCCAGCAGTGATAAGGGACAACCAGGAAACACCATATATTTT. It specifies CASSDKGQPGNTIYF.

The chain joins TRBV6-6 to TRBJ1-5; D not certain. The CDR3 length is 14 residues. V was trimmed by 10 bases and J by 0 bases, leaving 13 bases between them. CDR1 is MNHNY and CDR2 is SVGAGI in the germline V gene (reference sequence). The CDR3 reads CATLEANSNQPQHF. Written as DNA, the CDR3 is TGTGCCACTCTGGAGGCAAATAGCAATCAGCCCCAGCATTTT.

This CDR3 reads CASRPTLEPLHF. CDR3 in DNA: TGTGCCAGCCGGCCGACACTTGAACCCCTCCACTTT. The gene calls are TRBV28 and TRBJ1-6, with no clear D. The CDR3 is 12 amino acids. Trimming left V 8 bases short and J 12 bases short, with 14 bases between. CDR1 and CDR2 from the germline V gene are MDHEN and SYDVKM.

As regards this clone: The germline gene is not matched at one end of the junction; a read error may be the cause. The chain combines TRBV7-9 with TRBJ1-6; TRBD1 matches at 10 bases. Germline V CDR1 and CDR2: SEHNR, FQNEAQ (reference sequence). The CDR3 consists of 19 residues. The CDR3 DNA is TGTTCCAGCAGCTCCGGGACAGGGGTTCTGTCGTCCTATAATTCACCCCTCCACTTT. Protein sequence: CSSSSGTGVLSSYNSPLHF.